This TCR beta chain was sequenced for a study of control samples from healthy donors and cancer patients. Germline V gene sequence: CDR1 SEHNR, CDR2 FQNEAQ (reference sequence). Trimming stripped 5 bases from V and 4 bases from J, with 12 bases between. The length of the CDR3 is 15 residues. The protocol was immunoSEQ multiplex PCR, while the TCRdb copy is restricted to in-frame clones and leaves out a portion. The table includes roughly 93,000 clones, about 89% detected once. The chain recombines TRBV7-9 with TRBJ2-6; no definite D call. Sequencing used PBMCs. This receptor was taken from a woman aged 45-60 years with colorectal cancer. The CDR3 DNA is TGTGCCAGCAGCCCCCCGGGTTACGGGGCCAACGTCCTGACTTTC. Translated: CASSPPGYGANVLTF.